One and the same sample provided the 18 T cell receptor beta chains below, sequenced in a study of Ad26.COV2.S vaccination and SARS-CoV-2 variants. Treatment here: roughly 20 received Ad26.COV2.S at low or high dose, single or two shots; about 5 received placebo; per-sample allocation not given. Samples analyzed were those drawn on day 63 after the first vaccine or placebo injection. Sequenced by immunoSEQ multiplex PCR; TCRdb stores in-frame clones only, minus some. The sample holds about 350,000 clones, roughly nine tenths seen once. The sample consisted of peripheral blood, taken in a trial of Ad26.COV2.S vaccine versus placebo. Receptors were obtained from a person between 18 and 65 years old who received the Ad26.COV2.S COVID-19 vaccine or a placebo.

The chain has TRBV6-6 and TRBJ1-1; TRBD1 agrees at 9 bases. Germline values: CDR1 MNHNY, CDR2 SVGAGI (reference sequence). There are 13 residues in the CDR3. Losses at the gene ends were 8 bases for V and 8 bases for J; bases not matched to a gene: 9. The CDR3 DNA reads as TGTGCCAGCGGTGGGGGGACAGGGCGAGAAGCTTTCTTT. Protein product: CASGGGTGREAFF.

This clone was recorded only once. Written as DNA, the CDR3 is TGTGCCACCAGACTCGGACAGGGGAACACTGAAGCTTTCTTT. It codes for CATRLGQGNTEAFF. This chain links TRBV15 with TRBJ1-1; 8 bases are a match to TRBD1. Trimming cost V 6 bases and J 1 base; bases outside gene matches: 4. Looked up from germline, CDR1 is LNHNV and CDR2 is YYDKDF (reference sequence). This CDR3 is 14 amino acids long. The full variable domain, completed using reference TRBV15 and TRBJ1-1, is DAMVIQNPRYQVTQFGKPVTLSCSQTLNHNVMYWYQQKSSQAPKLLFHYYDKDFNNEADTPDNFQSRRPNTSFCFLDIRSPGLGDTAMYLCATRLGQGNTEAFFGQGTRLTVV.

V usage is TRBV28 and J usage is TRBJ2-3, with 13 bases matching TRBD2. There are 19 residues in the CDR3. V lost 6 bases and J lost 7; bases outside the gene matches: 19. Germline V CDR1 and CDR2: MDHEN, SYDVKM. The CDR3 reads CASRGTSGINRPGRHTQYF. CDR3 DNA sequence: TGTGCCAGCAGAGGGACTAGCGGGATCAACCGGCCAGGAAGGCATACGCAGTATTTT.

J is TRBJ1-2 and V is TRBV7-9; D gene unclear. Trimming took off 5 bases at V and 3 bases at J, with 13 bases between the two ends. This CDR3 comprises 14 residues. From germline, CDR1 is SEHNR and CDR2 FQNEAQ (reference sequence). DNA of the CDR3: TGTGCCAGCAGCCCCCGCCCCTTCGACTATGGCTACACCTTC. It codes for CASSPRPFDYGYTF.

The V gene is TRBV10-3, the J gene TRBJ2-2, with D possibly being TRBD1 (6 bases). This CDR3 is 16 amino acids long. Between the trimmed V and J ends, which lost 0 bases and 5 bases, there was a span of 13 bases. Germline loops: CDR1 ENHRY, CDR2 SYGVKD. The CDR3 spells CAISESSGATTGELFF. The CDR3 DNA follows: TGTGCCATCAGTGAGTCTTCAGGGGCCACTACCGGGGAGCTGTTTTTT.

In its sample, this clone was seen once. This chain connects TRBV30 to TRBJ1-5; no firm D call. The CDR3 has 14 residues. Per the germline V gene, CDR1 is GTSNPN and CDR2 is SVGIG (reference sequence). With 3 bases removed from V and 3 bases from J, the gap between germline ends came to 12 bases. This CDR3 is CAWSPGGYNQPQHF. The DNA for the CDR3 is TGTGCCTGGAGCCCAGGCGGTTACAATCAGCCCCAGCATTTT.

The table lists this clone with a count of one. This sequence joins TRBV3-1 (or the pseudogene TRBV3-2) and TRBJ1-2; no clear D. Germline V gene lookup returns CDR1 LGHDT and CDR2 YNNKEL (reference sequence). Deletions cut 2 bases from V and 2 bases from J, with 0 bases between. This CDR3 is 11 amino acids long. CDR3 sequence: CASSQNYGYTF. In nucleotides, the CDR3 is TGTGCCAGCAGCCAAAACTATGGCTACACCTTC.

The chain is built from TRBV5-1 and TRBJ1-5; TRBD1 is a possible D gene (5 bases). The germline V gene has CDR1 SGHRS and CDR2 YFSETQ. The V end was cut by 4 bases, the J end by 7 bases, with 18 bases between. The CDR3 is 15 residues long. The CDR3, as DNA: TGCGCCAGCAGCCGCCAGGGATATCCCGAGCAGCCCCAGCATTTT. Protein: CASSRQGYPEQPQHF.

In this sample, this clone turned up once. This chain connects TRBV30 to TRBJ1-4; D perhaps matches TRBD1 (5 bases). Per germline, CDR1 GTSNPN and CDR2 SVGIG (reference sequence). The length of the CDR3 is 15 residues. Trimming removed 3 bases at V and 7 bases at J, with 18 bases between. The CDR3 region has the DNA TGTGCCTGGAGCCCCCGAGGGGCTCTAAGTGAAAAACTGTTTTTT. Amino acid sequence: CAWSPRGALSEKLFF.

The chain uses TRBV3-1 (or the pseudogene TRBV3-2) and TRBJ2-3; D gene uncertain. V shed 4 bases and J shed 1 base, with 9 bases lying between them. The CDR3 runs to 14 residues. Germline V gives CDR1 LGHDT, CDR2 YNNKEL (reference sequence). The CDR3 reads CASSPLGGTDTQYF. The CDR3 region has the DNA TGTGCCAGCAGCCCCCTTGGGGGCACAGATACGCAGTATTTT.

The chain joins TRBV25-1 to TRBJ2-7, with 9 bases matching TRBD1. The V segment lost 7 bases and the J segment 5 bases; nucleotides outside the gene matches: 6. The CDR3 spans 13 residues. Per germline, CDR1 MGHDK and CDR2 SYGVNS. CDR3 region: CASKKQGADEQYF. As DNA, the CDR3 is TGTGCCAGCAAAAAACAGGGGGCCGACGAGCAGTACTTC.

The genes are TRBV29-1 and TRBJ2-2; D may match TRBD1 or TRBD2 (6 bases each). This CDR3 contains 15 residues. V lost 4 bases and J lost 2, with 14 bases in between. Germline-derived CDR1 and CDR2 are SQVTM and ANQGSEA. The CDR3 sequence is CSVGGGTLNTGELFF. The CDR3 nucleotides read TGCAGCGTTGGGGGCGGGACACTTAACACCGGGGAGCTGTTTTTT.

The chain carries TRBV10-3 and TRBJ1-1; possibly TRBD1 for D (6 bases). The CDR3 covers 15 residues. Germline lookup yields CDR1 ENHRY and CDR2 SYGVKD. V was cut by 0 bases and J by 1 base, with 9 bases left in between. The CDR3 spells CAISESLTGNTEAFF. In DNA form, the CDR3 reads TGTGCCATCAGTGAGTCCTTGACAGGGAACACTGAAGCTTTCTTT.

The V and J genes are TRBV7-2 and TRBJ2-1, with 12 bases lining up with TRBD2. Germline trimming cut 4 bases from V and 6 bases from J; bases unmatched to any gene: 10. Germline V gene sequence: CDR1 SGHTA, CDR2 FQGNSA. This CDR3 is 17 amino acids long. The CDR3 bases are TGTGCCAGCAGCTCCCATCCCTCTAGCGGGAGGGGCAATGAGCAGTTCTTC. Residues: CASSSHPSSGRGNEQFF.

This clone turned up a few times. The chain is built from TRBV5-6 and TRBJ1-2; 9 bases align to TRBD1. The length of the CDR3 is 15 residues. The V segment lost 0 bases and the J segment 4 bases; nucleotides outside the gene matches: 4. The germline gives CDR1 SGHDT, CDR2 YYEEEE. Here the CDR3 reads CASSLVDRGTYGYTF. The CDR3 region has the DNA TGTGCCAGCAGCTTGGTGGACAGGGGAACCTATGGCTACACCTTC.

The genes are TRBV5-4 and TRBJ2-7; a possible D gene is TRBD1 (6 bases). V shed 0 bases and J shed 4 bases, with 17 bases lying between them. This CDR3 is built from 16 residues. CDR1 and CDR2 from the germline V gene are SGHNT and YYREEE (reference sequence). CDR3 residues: CASSLGGLIEGYEQYF. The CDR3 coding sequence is TGTGCCAGCAGCTTGGGGGGGCTGATCGAAGGGTACGAGCAGTACTTC.

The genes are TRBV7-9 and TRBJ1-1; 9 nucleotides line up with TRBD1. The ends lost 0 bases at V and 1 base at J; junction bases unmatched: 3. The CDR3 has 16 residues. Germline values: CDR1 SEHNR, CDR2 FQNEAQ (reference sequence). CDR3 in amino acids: CASSLAQGAGNTEAFF. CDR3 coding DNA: TGTGCCAGCAGCTTAGCACAGGGGGCTGGGAACACTGAAGCTTTCTTT.

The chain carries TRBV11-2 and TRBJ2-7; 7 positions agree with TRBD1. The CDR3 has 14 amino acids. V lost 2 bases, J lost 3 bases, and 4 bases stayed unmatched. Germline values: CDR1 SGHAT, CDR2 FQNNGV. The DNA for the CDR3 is TGTGCCAGCAGCTTAACGGGACAGAACTACGAGCAGTACTTC. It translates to CASSLTGQNYEQYF.